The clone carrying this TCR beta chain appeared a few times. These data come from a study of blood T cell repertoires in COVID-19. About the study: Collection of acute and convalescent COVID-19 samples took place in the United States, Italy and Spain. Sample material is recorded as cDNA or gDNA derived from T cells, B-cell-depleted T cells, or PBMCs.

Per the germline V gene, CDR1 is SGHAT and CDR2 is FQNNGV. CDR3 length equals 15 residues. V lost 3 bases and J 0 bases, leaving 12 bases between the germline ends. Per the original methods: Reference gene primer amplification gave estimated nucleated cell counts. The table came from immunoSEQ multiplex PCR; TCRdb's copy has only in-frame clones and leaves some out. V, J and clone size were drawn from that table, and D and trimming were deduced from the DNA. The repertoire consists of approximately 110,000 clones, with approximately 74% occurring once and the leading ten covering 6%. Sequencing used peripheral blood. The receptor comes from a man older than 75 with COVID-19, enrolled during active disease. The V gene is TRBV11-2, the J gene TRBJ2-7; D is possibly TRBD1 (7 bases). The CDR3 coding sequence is TGTGCCAGCAGCTTTGCGGGACAGAGCTCCTACGAGCAGTACTTC. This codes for CASSFAGQSSYEQYF.